This T cell receptor beta chain was captured in a study of human T cells and chemical hapten exposure (dated by TCRdb to 2020 to 2023). About the investigation overall: For sensitization, 2% DPC in acetone was applied to a 2 cm by 2 cm area of upper inner arm skin. The patient cohort, mostly female, included alopecia areata with under or over 50% scalp involvement, alopecia totalis and alopecia universalis. Libraries were pooled for sequencing, and per-sample TCR yields varied mainly because of small differences in library volumes within the pool. Blood was sampled from patients pre-sensitization (week 0) and at 2, 6 and about 24 weeks after DPC sensitization. Under 30 alopecia patients gave blood for TCR sequencing at one to four time points (pre-sensitization, 2, 6 and 24 weeks). Patch testing on the upper back used Finn chambers containing 0.01% DPC, with scoring done after 6 days according to International Contact Dermatitis Research Group standards. Weekly therapeutic DPC doses were additionally applied to the scalp of patients throughout the approximately 24-week study period. In alopecia patients, the study followed how the peripheral blood TCR repertoire changed in vivo over primary and secondary sensitization to diphenylcyclopropenone (DPC), a hapten.

Libraries were made using RACE. Sequencer: NextSeq 500. During library preparation, unique molecular identifiers were attached to individual cDNA molecules so that TCRs could be counted in a quantitative, reproducible way. From each blood RNA sample, both TCR alpha and TCR beta chains were sequenced. On the study's bioinformatics: Samples had a median of roughly 98,000 TCRs, with a range from roughly 23,224 to 700,000. The Decombinator software suite was used to annotate the V, J and CDR3 of the TCR reads. Every sample was subsampled to the same number of TCRs (28,000) for the PS versus PT1 abundance plots. TCRs were defined as expanded if absent before sensitization and observed at least eight times at the 2-week time point. TCRdb reworked the public reads: Q25 trimming with fastp, MiXCR clone assembly, productive beta chains retained. Records with the same CDR3 protein are collapsed into one entry carrying the most frequent genes and DNA. The V and J calls reflect TCRdb's pipeline rather than the authors' work. The sample contains some 180,000 distinct CDR3 sequences, more than 20% of them found a single time. Under 7% of the sample comes from the top ten.

Comment on this clonotype: The clone's antigen remains unknown. Base qualities were left out, and no much larger clone turns up one base away.

The time point tag for this specimen amounts to: patch test 1, 2 weeks after DPC sensitization. What this sample's treatment or condition label stands for: therapeutic diphenylcyclopropenone sensitization with weekly scalp DPC. At each patch-test visit, blood was drawn before the patch test was applied. To be eligible, patients had to be aged 18 to 70, diagnosed with alopecia and judged suitable for DPC therapy, while pregnant patients were excluded. Total RNA was isolated from unfractionated whole blood collected in Tempus Blood RNA tubes. Overall results and qualifications from the work: After repeated subsampling, the strength of the expansion versus patch-test correlation and the threshold at which it became significant changed. A positive correlation was found between the number of PT1 expanded TCRs and patch test score, with significance reached at thresholds 8, 16 and 32 but not 4. Expanded TCRs formed significantly more large CDR3 similarity clusters than pre-sensitization or healthy control sets, consistent with antigen-driven responses. Alopecia, a presumed autoimmune disease, was present in all patients, so the immune response of the patients might differ from that of healthy individuals. DPC sensitization did not change how many TCRs were above 1 in 1000 frequency, and no evidence was found of alterations in global repertoire structure.

Sequenced here: whole blood, sampled in connection with sensitization to the hapten diphenylcyclopropenone (DPC). The sequence was obtained from a woman aged 50 to 60 with alopecia areata. Some clones in this sample may be carry-over from other donors' samples.

CDR3 protein: CASRQESLAGDPGNEQFF. DNA sequence: TGTGCCAGCCGACAGGAATCCTTAGCGGGAGACCCCGGCAATGAGCAGTTCTTC. The V and J genes are TRBV2 and TRBJ2-1; TRBD2 lines up with 9 middle nucleotides. Taken from the germline V gene, the CDR1 and CDR2 loops are SNHLY and FYNNEI. V trim: 8 bases; J trim: 6 bases; unmatched bases: 20. Reading from cysteine to phenylalanine, the CDR3 counts 18 amino acids. Solely the CDR3 DNA is kept, with 54 bases framed from the first base.